This entry describes one T cell receptor (beta chain). This sample is drawn from a study of T-cell memory formation after mild COVID-19. MiXCR, run by TCRdb on the 5' RACE reads, gives a single entry per CDR3 protein. The table includes over 450,000 distinct CDR3 sequences, about 20% detected once. Material: PBMCs or a T cell subset sorted from them (not recorded which). The sequence came from an adult woman who had mild COVID-19 (a few samples of this study predate the infection). Cell type and time point are not known.

CDR3 loop: CASSEVGLAGSNEQFF. In DNA, the CDR3 is TGTGCCAGCAGCGAGGTAGGACTAGCGGGATCAAATGAGCAGTTCTTC. The V call is TRBV7-2, the J call TRBJ2-1; 12 bases align to TRBD2. The germline CDR1 and CDR2 sequences are SGHTA and FQGNSA. Trimming removed 5 bases from V and 7 bases from J; junction bases left unmatched: 9. The CDR3 covers 16 residues.